A selection of T cell receptor beta chains follows, all from one sample in a study of cytomegalovirus exposure and HLA in healthy donors. Assay used: immunoSEQ multiplex PCR; TCRdb lists only in-frame clones, some missing. Of fewer than 200,000 clones in the sample, 79% were seen once. The sequenced sample consisted of PBMCs. The receptor set was obtained from a man aged 35 to 55 in good health and CMV-seronegative. Each CDR3 is given with its conserved first and last residue. The D gene is left open where the match is weak. Clone size is shown for a subset of rows, as once, few, many or a class of expanded clone.

d_call: TRBD1
v_call: TRBV9
j_call: TRBJ2-7
clone_size: NA
cdr3_aa: CASSVASLLTPGGQYF
cdr3_nt: TGTGCCAGCAGCGTAGCTTCACTCCTGACGCCAGGGGGGCAGTACTTC

d_call: TRBD1
v_call: TRBV2
j_call: TRBJ2-3
clone_size: once
cdr3_aa: CASSRTGAVTDTQYF
cdr3_nt: TGTGCCAGCAGTAGGACAGGGGCTGTTACAGATACGCAGTATTTT

d_call: TRBD1
v_call: TRBV4-1
j_call: TRBJ1-5
clone_size: NA
cdr3_aa: CASSQEDRGQPQHF
cdr3_nt: TGCGCCAGCAGCCAAGAGGACAGGGGGCAGCCCCAGCATTTT

d_call: TRBD2
v_call: TRBV7-2
j_call: TRBJ2-3
clone_size: NA
cdr3_aa: CASSSPRLAVISTDTQYF
cdr3_nt: TGTGCCAGCAGCTCCCCCCGACTAGCCGTAATTAGCACAGATACGCAGTATTTT

d_call: TRBD2
v_call: TRBV5-1
j_call: TRBJ2-7
clone_size: NA
cdr3_aa: CASSLGTSGTEQYF
cdr3_nt: TGCGCCAGCAGCCTCGGGACTAGCGGGACCGAGCAGTACTTC

d_call: TRBD1
v_call: TRBV2
j_call: TRBJ2-2
clone_size: NA
cdr3_aa: CASSLGQGVTGELFF
cdr3_nt: TGTGCCAGCAGTCTGGGACAGGGAGTTACCGGGGAGCTGTTTTTT

d_call: NA
v_call: TRBV27
j_call: TRBJ2-7
clone_size: few
cdr3_aa: CASTQGGGYEQYF
cdr3_nt: TGTGCCAGCACTCAGGGGGGTGGGTACGAGCAGTACTTC

d_call: NA
v_call: TRBV27
j_call: TRBJ2-7
clone_size: few
cdr3_aa: CASSFSGTSYEQYF
cdr3_nt: TGTGCCAGCAGTTTCAGCGGTACTTCGTACGAGCAGTACTTC

d_call: TRBD2
v_call: TRBV5-1
j_call: TRBJ2-5
clone_size: NA
cdr3_aa: CASNSGGGYQETQYF
cdr3_nt: TGCGCCAGCAATTCCGGGGGGGGGTACCAAGAGACCCAGTACTTC

d_call: NA
v_call: TRBV7-2
j_call: TRBJ2-5
clone_size: NA
cdr3_aa: CASSFSVQETQYF
cdr3_nt: TGTGCCAGCAGCTTTAGCGTTCAAGAGACCCAGTACTTC

d_call: TRBD2
v_call: TRBV19
j_call: TRBJ2-1
clone_size: NA
cdr3_aa: CASSFPGLAINEQFF
cdr3_nt: TGTGCCAGTAGTTTCCCCGGACTAGCGATCAATGAGCAGTTCTTC

d_call: TRBD1
v_call: TRBV9
j_call: TRBJ1-2
clone_size: NA
cdr3_aa: CASSVEWDSALYGYTF
cdr3_nt: TGTGCCAGCAGCGTAGAATGGGACAGTGCCCTCTATGGCTACACCTTC

d_call: TRBD2
v_call: TRBV6-1
j_call: TRBJ2-1
clone_size: NA
cdr3_aa: CASSEVTGTSGRVGNEQFF
cdr3_nt: TGTGCCAGCAGTGAAGTAACCGGGACTAGCGGGAGAGTGGGCAATGAGCAGTTCTTC

d_call: TRBD1
v_call: TRBV19
j_call: TRBJ2-2
clone_size: NA
cdr3_aa: CASSKQGAVGELFF
cdr3_nt: TGTGCCAGTAGTAAACAGGGGGCCGTCGGGGAGCTGTTTTTT

d_call: NA
v_call: TRBV7-8
j_call: TRBJ1-5
clone_size: NA
cdr3_aa: CASSLAAGRGYNQPQHF
cdr3_nt: TGTGCCAGCAGCTTAGCTGCAGGGAGGGGGTACAATCAGCCCCAGCATTTT

d_call: NA
v_call: TRBV28
j_call: TRBJ1-2
clone_size: NA
cdr3_aa: CAMSGGAYGYTF
cdr3_nt: TGTGCCATGTCGGGGGGCGCTTATGGCTACACCTTC

d_call: TRBD2
v_call: TRBV30
j_call: TRBJ2-1
clone_size: NA
cdr3_aa: CAWSVGTSGNAEQFF
cdr3_nt: TGTGCCTGGAGTGTGGGGACTAGCGGGAATGCTGAGCAGTTCTTC

d_call: NA
v_call: TRBV4-2
j_call: TRBJ2-1
clone_size: NA
cdr3_aa: CASSQEQTSSGEQFF
cdr3_nt: TGTGCCAGCAGCCAAGAGCAGACTTCGTCCGGCGAGCAGTTCTTC

d_call: TRBD1
v_call: TRBV7-8
j_call: TRBJ2-1
clone_size: once
cdr3_aa: CASSLAGQGYNEQFF
cdr3_nt: TGTGCCAGCAGCTTAGCGGGACAGGGGTACAATGAGCAGTTCTTC

d_call: NA
v_call: TRBV7-9
j_call: TRBJ2-1
clone_size: once
cdr3_aa: CASSIRQYNEQFF
cdr3_nt: TGTGCCAGCAGCATCAGACAGTACAATGAGCAGTTCTTC

d_call: NA
v_call: TRBV5-4
j_call: TRBJ2-2
clone_size: NA
cdr3_aa: CASSFFSTGELFF
cdr3_nt: TGTGCCAGCAGCTTTTTCTCCACCGGGGAGCTGTTTTTT

d_call: NA
v_call: TRBV6-5
j_call: TRBJ1-2
clone_size: NA
cdr3_aa: CASSYSKLGRDYGYTF
cdr3_nt: TGTGCCAGCAGTTACTCGAAATTGGGGAGGGACTATGGCTACACCTTC